Below, one T cell receptor (beta chain) is given with its context. It has no known antigen specificity. Base quality data are lacking; no much larger clone is found one base away. Libraries came from the immunoSEQ multiplex PCR assay. Rearranged TCR beta chain sequences were amplified using the hsTCRB Kit according to the manufacturer's protocol. An Illumina MiSeq was used to sequence the TCRB libraries. On the study's bioinformatics: The kit vendor's proprietary platform handled demultiplexing, trimming and gene mapping. TCRdb limited this immuneACCESS table to in-frame rearrangements with V and J called. A share of clones is missing; checked studies link under half to unresolved V genes, and the rest is unexplained. V, J and clone size are taken as reported in that table, and D and trimming were inferred from the DNA itself. The sample table lists 60,000 to 100,000 clones, around 83% of them with a count of one. 0.77% of the sample comes from the top ten.

Spanning cysteine to phenylalanine, the CDR3 consists of 15 amino acids. The sequence is cut down to CDR3 DNA, 45 bases in frame from base 1. V and J lose 4 bases and 5 bases, and a span of 14 bases separates them. Sequences SNHLY (CDR1) and FYNNEI (CDR2) are obtained from the germline V gene. This entry belongs to a study of a mutant IDH1 vaccine in newly diagnosed glioma (dated by TCRdb to the early 2020s). General notes on the study: Patients were given eight vaccinations, in weeks 1, 3, 5, 7, 11, 15, 19 and 23, which matched visits V03 through V10. In the chemotherapy-containing groups, vaccination started alongside temozolomide cycles, whereas in patients who had radiotherapy alone it started 4-6 weeks after radiotherapy. Of the 25 to 35 patients who were treated, approximately 60% were male and approximately 38% were female, and the mean age was approximately 40 years. Prior to enrollment, standard therapy consisting of radiotherapy alone, temozolomide alone, or radiochemotherapy with temozolomide had been administered to patients, with the combination being received by most patients. Peripheral blood samples were drawn at six visits, namely V03 (baseline), V05, V07, V10, V12 and V13. Longitudinal TCRB deep sequencing was performed for 20 to 25 treated patients wherever samples were available for exploratory analyses. Study-level results and caveats: Pseudoprogression appeared unrelated to alterations in the top peripheral T cell clonotypes detected by TCRB sequencing. Availability determined which PBMC samples were chosen for TCRB deep sequencing. It was noted by the authors that analyses of patient blood samples could not be reproduced owing to sample limitations. Across multiple MHC alleles, vaccine-induced immune responses were seen in nearly 95% of patients.

The sample's time point label, decoded: week 23, last vaccination. Every vaccine dose consisted of 300 ug of a 20-mer mutant IDH1 peptide in Montanide, administered subcutaneously together with topical imiquimod. The donors had newly diagnosed IDH1-mutant astrocytomas of WHO grade 3 or 4 that showed loss of nuclear ATRX. The samples were drawn from NOA16, a multicentre, single-arm, open-label phase I trial in Germany that tested a mutant IDH1 peptide vaccine in humans for the first time. The DNeasy Blood and Tissue Kit was used to extract genomic DNA from EDTA blood for TCRB sequencing. Sequenced material: PBMCs, taken from a glioma patient whose treatment included an IDH1 peptide vaccine. The rearrangement joined TRBV2 to TRBJ2-2, with the D segment identity uncertain. This receptor was obtained from a woman aged 50 to 60 with glioma. The DNA is TGTGCCAGCAGTGCCACCATGGGCCGTACCGGGGAGCTGTTTTTT. Translated, this gives CASSATMGRTGELFF.